This note documents a single TCR beta chain sequence. Antigen specificity is unknown. These data come from a study of T-cell reconstitution after alpha-beta-depleted transplantation in children. The CDR3 length is 15 residues. V was pared by 8 bases and J by 0 bases, with 15 bases between. Germline V CDR1 and CDR2: MNHEY, SMNVEV (reference sequence). Points from the study as a whole: By one year post-transplant, T-cell counts and diversity largely arose from T cells that were newly produced. In patients about two months after transplant, alpha-beta T cells reportedly arose from several hundred expanded graft clones. The study traced high day-60 TCRbeta diversity in some patients to surviving recipient T cells and thymic progenitors.

Unique molecular identifiers tagged the TCRbeta library. Each CDR3 protein is one row after TCRdb ran MiXCR on the PCR reads. Here the sample spans 610,000 or so distinct CDR3 sequences, 25% to 30% being singletons. The chain has TRBV27 and TRBJ2-3; D possibly matches TRBD1 or TRBD2 (6 bases each). The sequence was obtained from a boy in the first two years of life with Wiskott-Aldrich syndrome, due to receive a stem cell transplant. The input for sequencing was PBMCs, taken before TCRalphabeta/CD19-depleted stem cell transplant. CDR3 in amino acids: CASGGGRGSTDTQYF. The DNA for the CDR3 is TGTGCCAGCGGAGGGGGGAGAGGGAGCACAGATACGCAGTATTTT.